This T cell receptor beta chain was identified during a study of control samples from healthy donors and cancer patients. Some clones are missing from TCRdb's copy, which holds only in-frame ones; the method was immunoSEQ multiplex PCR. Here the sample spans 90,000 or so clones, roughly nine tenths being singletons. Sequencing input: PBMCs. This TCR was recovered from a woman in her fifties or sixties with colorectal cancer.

The chain's CDR3 is CASSDGVGTSPLYGEKLFF. The CDR3 DNA sequence: TGTGCCAGCAGTGACGGGGTGGGGACATCCCCCCTTTATGGGGAAAAACTGTTTTTT. V gene TRBV6-4 combines with J gene TRBJ1-4, with D maybe TRBD1 (6 bases). Germline assignment: CDR1 MRHNA and CDR2 SNTAGT. The CDR3 covers 19 residues. V was clipped by 2 bases and J by 8 bases, with 27 bases between them.